This TCR beta chain stems from a study of cytomegalovirus exposure and HLA in healthy donors. Study conclusions and caveats: TCR beta V- and J-gene trimming, according to a later analysis, was linked to a missense DCLRE1C variant.

Worth noting for this clone: Its antigen is not identified.

With 60 Vbeta and 13 Jbeta primers, the PCR was carried out. Generated by immunoSEQ multiplex PCR, the TCRdb table keeps only in-frame clones and is missing some. The table shows 95,000 to 150,000 clones, with more than 75% occurring only once. This CDR3 contains 15 residues. Between the trimmed V and J ends, which lost 4 bases and 0 bases, there was a span of 10 bases. Per the germline V gene, CDR1 is WNHNN and CDR2 is SYGVQD (reference sequence). Donors in the study were healthy people who gave bone marrow. This clonotype originated in a man between 18 and 29 years old in good health and CMV-seronegative. The source material was PBMCs. V usage is TRBV10-1 and J usage is TRBJ1-5; D uncertain. CDR3: CASSVLGCSNQPQHF. CDR3 bases: TGCGCCAGCAGTGTATTGGGCTGTAGCAATCAGCCCCAGCATTTT.